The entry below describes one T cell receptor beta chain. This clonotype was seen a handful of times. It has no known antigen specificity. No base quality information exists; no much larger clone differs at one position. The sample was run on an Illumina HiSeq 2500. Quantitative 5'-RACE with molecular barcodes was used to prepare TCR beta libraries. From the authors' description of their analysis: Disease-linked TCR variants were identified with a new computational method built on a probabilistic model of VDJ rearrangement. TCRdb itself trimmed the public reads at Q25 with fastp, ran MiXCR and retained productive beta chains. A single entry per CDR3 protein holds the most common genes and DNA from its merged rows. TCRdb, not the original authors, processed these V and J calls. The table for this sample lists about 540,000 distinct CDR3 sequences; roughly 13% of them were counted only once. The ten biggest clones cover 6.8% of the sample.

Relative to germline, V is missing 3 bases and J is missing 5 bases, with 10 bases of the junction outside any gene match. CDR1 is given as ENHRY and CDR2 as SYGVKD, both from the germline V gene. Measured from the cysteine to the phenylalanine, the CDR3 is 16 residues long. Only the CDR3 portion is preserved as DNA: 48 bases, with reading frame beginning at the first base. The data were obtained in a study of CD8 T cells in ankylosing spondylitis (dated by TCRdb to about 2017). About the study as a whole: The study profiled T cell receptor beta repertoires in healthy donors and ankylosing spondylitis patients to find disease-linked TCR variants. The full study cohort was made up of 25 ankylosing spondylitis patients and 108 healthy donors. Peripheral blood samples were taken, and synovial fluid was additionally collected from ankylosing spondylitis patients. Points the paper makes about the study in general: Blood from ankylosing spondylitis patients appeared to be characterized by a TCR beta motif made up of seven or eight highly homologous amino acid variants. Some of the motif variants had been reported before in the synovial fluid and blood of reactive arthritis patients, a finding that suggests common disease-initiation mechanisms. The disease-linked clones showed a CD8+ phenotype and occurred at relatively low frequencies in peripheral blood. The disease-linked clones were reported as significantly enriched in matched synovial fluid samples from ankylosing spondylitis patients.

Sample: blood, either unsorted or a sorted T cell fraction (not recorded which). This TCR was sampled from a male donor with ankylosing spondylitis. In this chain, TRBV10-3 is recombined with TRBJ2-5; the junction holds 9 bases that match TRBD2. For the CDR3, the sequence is CAISDRGRDFSETQYF. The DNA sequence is TGTGCCATCAGTGATCGCGGGAGGGATTTTTCTGAGACCCAGTACTTC.